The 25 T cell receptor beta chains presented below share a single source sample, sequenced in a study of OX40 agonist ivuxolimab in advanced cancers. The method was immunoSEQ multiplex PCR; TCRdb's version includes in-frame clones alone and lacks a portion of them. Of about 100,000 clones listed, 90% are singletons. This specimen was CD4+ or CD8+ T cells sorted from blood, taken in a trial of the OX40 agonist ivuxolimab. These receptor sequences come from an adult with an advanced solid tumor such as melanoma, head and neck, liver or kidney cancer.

The CDR3 here is CASSLKLAASYNEQFF. In DNA form, the CDR3 reads TGTGCCAGCTCACTGAAGTTAGCGGCCTCCTACAATGAGCAGTTCTTC. The chain combines TRBV18 with TRBJ2-1; the D gene is possibly TRBD2 (6 bases). Germline CDR1 and CDR2: KGHSH and LQKENI. V was shortened by 4 bases and J by 0 bases, with 13 bases between the two germline ends. This CDR3 is built from 16 residues.

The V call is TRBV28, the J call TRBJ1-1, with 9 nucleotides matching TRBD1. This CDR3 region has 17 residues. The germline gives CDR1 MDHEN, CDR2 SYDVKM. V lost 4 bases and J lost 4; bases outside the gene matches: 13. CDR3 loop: CASSSSGTGQARTEAFF. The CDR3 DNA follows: TGTGCCAGCAGTTCATCCGGGACAGGGCAAGCACGCACTGAAGCTTTCTTT.

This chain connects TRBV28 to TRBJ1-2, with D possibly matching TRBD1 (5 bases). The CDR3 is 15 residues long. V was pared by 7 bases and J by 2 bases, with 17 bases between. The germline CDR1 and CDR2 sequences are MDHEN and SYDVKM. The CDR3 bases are TGTGCCAGCAATGTTAGGGACCGACCAAACTATGGCTACACCTTC. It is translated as CASNVRDRPNYGYTF.

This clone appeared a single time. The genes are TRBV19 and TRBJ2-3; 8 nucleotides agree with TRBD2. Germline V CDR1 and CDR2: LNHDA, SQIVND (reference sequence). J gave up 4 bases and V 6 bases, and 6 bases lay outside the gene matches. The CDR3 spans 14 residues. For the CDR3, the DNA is TGTGCCAGTAGGATAAGCGGGAGTGCAGATACGCAGTATTTT. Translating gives CASRISGSADTQYF.

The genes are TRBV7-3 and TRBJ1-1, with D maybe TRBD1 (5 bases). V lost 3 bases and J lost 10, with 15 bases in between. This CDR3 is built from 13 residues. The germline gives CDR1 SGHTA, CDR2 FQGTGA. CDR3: CASSFPGQPGAFF. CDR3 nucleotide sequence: TGTGCCAGCAGCTTTCCTGGACAACCAGGAGCTTTCTTT.

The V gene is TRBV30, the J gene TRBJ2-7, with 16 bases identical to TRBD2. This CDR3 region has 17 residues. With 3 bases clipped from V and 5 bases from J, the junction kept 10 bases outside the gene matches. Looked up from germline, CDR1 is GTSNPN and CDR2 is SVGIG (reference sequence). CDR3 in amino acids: CAWRSPGLAGGRDEQYF. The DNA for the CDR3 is TGTGCCTGGAGGTCCCCGGGACTAGCGGGAGGGAGAGACGAGCAGTACTTC.

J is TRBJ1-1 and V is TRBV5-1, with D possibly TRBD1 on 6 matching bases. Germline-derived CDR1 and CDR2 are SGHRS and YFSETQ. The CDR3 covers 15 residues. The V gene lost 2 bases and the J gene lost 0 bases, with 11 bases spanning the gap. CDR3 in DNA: TGCGCCAGCAGCTTTAAGGGGGTCATGAACACTGAAGCTTTCTTT. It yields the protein CASSFKGVMNTEAFF.

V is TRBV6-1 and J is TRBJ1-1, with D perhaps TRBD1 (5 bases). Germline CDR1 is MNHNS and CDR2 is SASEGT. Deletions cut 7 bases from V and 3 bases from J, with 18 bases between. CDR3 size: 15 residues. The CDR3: CASTPGRGQDTEAFF. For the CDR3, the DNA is TGTGCCAGCACCCCAGGGCGGGGTCAGGACACTGAAGCTTTCTTT.

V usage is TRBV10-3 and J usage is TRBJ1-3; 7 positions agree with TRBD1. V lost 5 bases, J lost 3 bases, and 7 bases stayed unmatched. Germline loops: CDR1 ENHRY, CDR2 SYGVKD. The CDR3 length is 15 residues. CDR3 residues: CAISPNQGDGNTIYF. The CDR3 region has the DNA TGTGCCATCAGTCCCAATCAGGGGGATGGAAACACCATATATTTT.

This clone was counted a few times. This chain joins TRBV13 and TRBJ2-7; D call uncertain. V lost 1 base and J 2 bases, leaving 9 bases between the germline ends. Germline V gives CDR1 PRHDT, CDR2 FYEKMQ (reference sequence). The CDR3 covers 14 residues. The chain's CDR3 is CASSLATLPYEQYF. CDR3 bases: TGTGCCAGCAGCTTAGCCACCCTTCCCTACGAGCAGTACTTC. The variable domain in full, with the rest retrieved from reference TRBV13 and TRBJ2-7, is AAGVIQSPRHLIKEKRETATLKCYPIPRHDTVYWYQQGPGQDPQFLISFYEKMQSDKGSIPDRFSAQQFSDYHSELNMSSLELGDSALYFCASSLATLPYEQYFGPGTRLTVT.

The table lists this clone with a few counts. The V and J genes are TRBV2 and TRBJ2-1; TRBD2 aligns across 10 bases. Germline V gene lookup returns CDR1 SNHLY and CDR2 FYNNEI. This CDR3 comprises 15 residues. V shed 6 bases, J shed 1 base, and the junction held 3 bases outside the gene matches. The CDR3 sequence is CASREREGSYNEQFF. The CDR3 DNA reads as TGTGCCAGCAGAGAGCGGGAGGGGTCCTACAATGAGCAGTTCTTC.

DNA of the CDR3: TGTGCTAGTGGTTTCGGGGAGACCCAGTACTTC. This gives the protein CASGFGETQYF. V and J are TRBV12-5 and TRBJ2-5; D uncertain. The V end lost 3 bases, the J end lost 5 bases, and 4 bases lay between the germline ends. Germline-derived CDR1 and CDR2 are LGHNT and FRNRAP. This CDR3 contains 11 residues.

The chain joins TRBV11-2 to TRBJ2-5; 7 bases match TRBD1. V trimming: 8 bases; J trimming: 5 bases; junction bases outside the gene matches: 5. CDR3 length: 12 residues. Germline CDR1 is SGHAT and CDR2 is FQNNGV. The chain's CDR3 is CASQGGSETQYF. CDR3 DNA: TGTGCCAGCCAAGGGGGCAGCGAGACCCAGTACTTC.

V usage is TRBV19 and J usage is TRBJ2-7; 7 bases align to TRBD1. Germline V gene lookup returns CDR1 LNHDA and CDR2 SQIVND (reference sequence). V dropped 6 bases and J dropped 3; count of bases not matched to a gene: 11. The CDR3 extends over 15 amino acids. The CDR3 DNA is TGTGCCAGTAGGGTACGACAGGGAAAGGACTACGAGCAGTACTTC. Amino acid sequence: CASRVRQGKDYEQYF.

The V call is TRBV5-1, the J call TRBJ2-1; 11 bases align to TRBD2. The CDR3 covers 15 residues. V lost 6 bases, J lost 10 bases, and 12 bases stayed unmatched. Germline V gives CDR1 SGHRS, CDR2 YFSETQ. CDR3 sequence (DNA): TGCGCCAGCATTTCTACTAGCGGGAGTGTCTTGGAGCAGTTCTTC. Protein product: CASISTSGSVLEQFF. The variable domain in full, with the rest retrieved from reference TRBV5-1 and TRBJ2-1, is KAGVTQTPRYLIKTRGQQVTLSCSPISGHRSVSWYQQTPGQGLQFLFEYFSETQRNKGNFPGRFSGRQFSNSRSEMNVSTLELGDSALYLCASISTSGSVLEQFFGPGTRLTVL.

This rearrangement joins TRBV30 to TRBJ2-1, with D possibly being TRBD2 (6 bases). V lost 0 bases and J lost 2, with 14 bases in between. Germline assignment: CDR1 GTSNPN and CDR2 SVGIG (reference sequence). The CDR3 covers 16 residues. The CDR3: CAWSVSGRGTYNEQFF. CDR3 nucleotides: TGTGCCTGGAGTGTCAGCGGGCGCGGAACCTACAATGAGCAGTTCTTC.

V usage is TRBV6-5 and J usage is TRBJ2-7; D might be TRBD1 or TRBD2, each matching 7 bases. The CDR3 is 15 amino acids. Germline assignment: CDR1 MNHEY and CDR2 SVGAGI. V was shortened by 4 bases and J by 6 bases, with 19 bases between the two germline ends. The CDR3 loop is CASSFQGGLATEQYF. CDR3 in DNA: TGTGCCAGCAGTTTCCAGGGGGGGTTGGCTACCGAGCAGTACTTC.

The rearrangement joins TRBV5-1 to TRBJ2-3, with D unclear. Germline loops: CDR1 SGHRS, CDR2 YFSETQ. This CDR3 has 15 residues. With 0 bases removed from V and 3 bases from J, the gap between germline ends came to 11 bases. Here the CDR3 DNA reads TGCGCCAGCAGCTTGGTTGGGGAACGTACAGATACGCAGTATTTT. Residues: CASSLVGERTDTQYF. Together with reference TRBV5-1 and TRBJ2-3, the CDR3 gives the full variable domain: KAGVTQTPRYLIKTRGQQVTLSCSPISGHRSVSWYQQTPGQGLQFLFEYFSETQRNKGNFPGRFSGRQFSNSRSEMNVSTLELGDSALYLCASSLVGERTDTQYFGPGTRLTVL.

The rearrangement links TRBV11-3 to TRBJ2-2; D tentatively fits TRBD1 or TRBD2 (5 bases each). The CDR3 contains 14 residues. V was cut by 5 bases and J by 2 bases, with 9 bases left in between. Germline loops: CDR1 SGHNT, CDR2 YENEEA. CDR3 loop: CASSPGTNTGELFF. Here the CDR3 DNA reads TGTGCCAGCAGCCCAGGGACCAACACCGGGGAGCTGTTTTTT.

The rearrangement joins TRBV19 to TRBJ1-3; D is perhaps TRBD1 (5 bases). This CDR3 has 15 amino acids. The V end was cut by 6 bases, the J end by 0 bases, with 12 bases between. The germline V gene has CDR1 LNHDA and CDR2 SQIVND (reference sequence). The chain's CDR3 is CASRGTPSSGNTIYF. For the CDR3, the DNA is TGTGCCAGTAGGGGGACTCCCAGCTCTGGAAACACCATATATTTT.

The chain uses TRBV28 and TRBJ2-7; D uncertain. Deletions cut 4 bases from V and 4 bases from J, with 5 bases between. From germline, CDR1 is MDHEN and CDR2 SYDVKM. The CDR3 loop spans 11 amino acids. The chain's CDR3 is CASSSPYEQYF. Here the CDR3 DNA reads TGTGCCAGCAGTTCCCCATACGAGCAGTACTTC. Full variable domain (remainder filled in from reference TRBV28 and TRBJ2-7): DVKVTQSSRYLVKRTGEKVFLECVQDMDHENMFWYRQDPGLGLRLIYFSYDVKMKEKGDIPEGYSVSREKKERFSLILESASTNQTSMYLCASSSPYEQYFGPGTRLTVT.

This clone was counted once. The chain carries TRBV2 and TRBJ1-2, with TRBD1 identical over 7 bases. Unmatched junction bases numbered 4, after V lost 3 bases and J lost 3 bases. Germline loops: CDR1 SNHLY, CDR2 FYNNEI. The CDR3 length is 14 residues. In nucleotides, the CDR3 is TGTGCCAGCAGTGATCGGGGACAGCACTATGGCTACACCTTC. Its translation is CASSDRGQHYGYTF.

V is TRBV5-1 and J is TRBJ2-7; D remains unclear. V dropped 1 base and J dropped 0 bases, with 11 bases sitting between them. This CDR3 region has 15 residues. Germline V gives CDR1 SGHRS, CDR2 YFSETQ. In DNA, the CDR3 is TGCGCCAGCAGCTTGTTAGAGACGGGCTCCTACGAGCAGTACTTC. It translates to CASSLLETGSYEQYF.

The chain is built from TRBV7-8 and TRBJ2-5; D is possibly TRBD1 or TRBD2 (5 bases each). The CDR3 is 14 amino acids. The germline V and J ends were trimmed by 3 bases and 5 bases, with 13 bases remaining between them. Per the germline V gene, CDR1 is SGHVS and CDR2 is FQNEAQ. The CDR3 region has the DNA TGTGCCAGCAGCTTCGGGACGACGGGGGAGACCCAGTACTTC. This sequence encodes CASSFGTTGETQYF. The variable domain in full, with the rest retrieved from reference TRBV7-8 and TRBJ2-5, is GAGVSQSPRYKVAKRGQDVALRCDPISGHVSLFWYQQALGQGPEFLTYFQNEAQLDKSGLPSDRFFAERPEGSVSTLKIQRTQQEDSAVYLCASSFGTTGETQYFGPGTRLLVL.

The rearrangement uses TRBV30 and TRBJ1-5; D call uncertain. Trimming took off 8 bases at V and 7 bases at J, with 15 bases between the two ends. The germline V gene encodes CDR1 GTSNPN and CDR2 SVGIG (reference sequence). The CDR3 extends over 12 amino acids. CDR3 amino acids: CAGGLRLQPQHF. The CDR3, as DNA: TGTGCCGGAGGATTAAGGTTACAGCCCCAGCATTTT.